A single sample is the source of the 25 T cell receptor beta chains below, sequenced in a study of monozygotic twins with inflammatory bowel disease. TCRdb re-analyzed the 5' RACE reads; it lists each CDR3 protein once, without DNA. Its listing shows about 380,000 distinct CDR3 sequences. Sequences were obtained from blood. These receptors came from a human donor with ulcerative colitis or Crohn's disease, or a healthy co-twin of an affected twin (not recorded which).

The chain has TRBV20-1 and TRBJ2-7; TCRdb names TRBD2, which stays unverified in the absence of DNA. CDR3 size: 16 residues. Per the germline V gene, CDR1 is DFQATT and CDR2 is SNEGSKA (reference sequence). The CDR3 sequence is CSARDPTSGPSYEQYF.

The chain links TRBV6-2 or TRBV6-3 to TRBJ2-5; TCRdb proposes TRBD2, but this gene call is untestable without DNA. There are 17 residues in the CDR3. Germline V gene data show CDR1 as MNHEY and CDR2 as SVGEGT. CDR3 residues: CASSYYGTSGFQETQYF.

The rearrangement joins TRBV29-1 to TRBJ2-5. CDR3 length: 13 residues. The germline gives CDR1 SQVTM, CDR2 ANQGSEA. This CDR3 is CSVAQVAAETQYF.

This chain joins TRBV7-9 and TRBJ2-1; TCRdb proposes TRBD1, but this gene call is untestable without DNA. There are 14 residues in the CDR3. Germline V gene data show CDR1 as SEHNR and CDR2 as FQNEAQ (reference sequence). CDR3 sequence: CASLGDRGEVEQFF.

The chain joins TRBV21-1 to TRBJ2-7; the TRBD1 assignment by TCRdb is unverifiable without DNA. TRBV21-1 is tagged as a pseudogene. This CDR3 region has 14 residues. The CDR3 loop is CASSTGQGPSEQYF.

The CDR3 spells CASSPDPNTEAFF. The chain joins TRBV5-1 to TRBJ1-1; TCRdb's D call of TRBD1 is untestable without DNA. The length of the CDR3 is 13 residues. The V gene's germline CDR1 is SGHRS and CDR2 YFSETQ.

This rearrangement joins TRBV7-2 to TRBJ2-3; with no DNA, the TCRdb D assignment of TRBD2 cannot be verified. The germline V gene encodes CDR1 SGHTA and CDR2 FQGNSA. CDR3 length: 17 amino acids. The chain's CDR3 is CASSLSVLAGGTDTQYF.

The V and J genes are TRBV4-2 and TRBJ1-1; TCRdb gives TRBD1 as the D gene, but with no DNA this cannot be confirmed. The CDR3 is 15 residues long. Germline V gene data show CDR1 as LGHNA and CDR2 as YNFKEQ. This CDR3 reads CASSQVRGQGTEAFF.

This chain connects TRBV20-1 to TRBJ2-7; with no DNA, the TCRdb D assignment of TRBD2 cannot be verified. The germline V gene has CDR1 DFQATT and CDR2 SNEGSKA (reference sequence). There are 15 residues in the CDR3. The CDR3 loop is CSAKGSSGVSYEQYF.

The V gene is TRBV3-1, the J gene TRBJ2-7; TCRdb proposes TRBD2, but this gene call is untestable without DNA. Germline V gives CDR1 LGHDT, CDR2 YNNKEL (reference sequence). The CDR3 has 17 amino acids. This CDR3 is CASSQELTSGAPYEQYF.

J is TRBJ2-1 and V is TRBV19; the TRBD2 assignment by TCRdb is unverifiable without DNA. From germline, CDR1 is LNHDA and CDR2 SQIVND (reference sequence). The CDR3 totals 14 residues. The CDR3 spells CASSRGAGVFEQFF.

The V gene is TRBV5-6, the J gene TRBJ2-1; the TCRdb D gene call, TRBD1, has no DNA to confirm it. Germline V gene lookup returns CDR1 SGHDT and CDR2 YYEEEE. The CDR3 length is 20 residues. The CDR3 sequence is CASSPGVVTRGPLSHNEHFF.

The chain is built from TRBV2 and TRBJ2-7; TCRdb's D call of TRBD2 is untestable without DNA. The length of the CDR3 is 15 residues. Looked up from germline, CDR1 is SNHLY and CDR2 is FYNNEI. The CDR3 region is CASSDAASGAYEQYF.

The gene calls are TRBV9 and TRBJ2-1; TCRdb's D call of TRBD2 is untestable without DNA. The CDR3 is made up of 14 amino acids. Germline CDR1 is SGDLS and CDR2 is YYNGEE. The CDR3 protein is CASTQTTSNDEQFF. Full variable domain (rest looked up from reference TRBV9 and TRBJ2-1): DSGVTQTPKHLITATGQRVTLRCSPRSGDLSVYWYQQSLDQGLQFLIQYYNGEERAKGNILERFSAQQFPDLHSELNLSSLELGDSALYFCASTQTTSNDEQFFGPGTRLTVL.

The rearrangement uses TRBV7-2 and TRBJ1-6; TCRdb outputs TRBD1, but without DNA this stays unchecked. Germline V CDR1 and CDR2: SGHTA, FQGNSA. This CDR3 spans 15 amino acids. The CDR3 sequence is CASSPGQGAYSPLHF.

V gene TRBV6-4 combines with J gene TRBJ1-1. Looked up from germline, CDR1 is MRHNA and CDR2 is SNTAGT. This CDR3 region has 14 residues. The CDR3 here is CASSADRAGTEAFF.

This CDR3 reads CASSQDSLLENNEQFF. V is TRBV4-2 and J is TRBJ2-1. The CDR3 sequence is 16 residues long. Germline V lookup: CDR1 LGHNA, CDR2 YNFKEQ.

The chain couples TRBV5-6 to TRBJ2-2; the TCRdb call, TRBD1, lacks DNA for checking. This CDR3 contains 14 residues. Germline assignment: CDR1 SGHDT and CDR2 YYEEEE. The CDR3 sequence: CASRSGPNTGELFF.

J is TRBJ2-1 and V is TRBV7-2; TCRdb's assignment of TRBD2 cannot be checked, as there is no DNA. The CDR3 consists of 16 residues. Germline loops: CDR1 SGHTA, CDR2 FQGNSA. The chain's CDR3 is CASSLGGSGGYNEQFF.

The chain carries TRBV7-2 and TRBJ2-7. In germline, CDR1 is SGHTA, CDR2 FQGNSA. The CDR3 runs to 11 residues. The CDR3 protein is CASSVNYEQYF.

The gene calls are TRBV12-3 or TRBV12-4 and TRBJ2-1; TCRdb's D call of TRBD1 is untestable without DNA. The CDR3 is 15 residues long. The CDR3 loop is CASRWTGGPFNEQFF.

The rearrangement joins TRBV19 to TRBJ1-6; TCRdb indicates TRBD1, and absent DNA this call remains unverified. The CDR3 has 13 residues. Germline V gives CDR1 LNHDA, CDR2 SQIVND (reference sequence). The CDR3 region is CASRGAFNSPLHF.

The chain has TRBV6-1 and TRBJ2-1; the D gene TCRdb calls, TRBD1, cannot be checked with no DNA. Germline V gene lookup returns CDR1 MNHNS and CDR2 SASEGT. The CDR3 covers 14 residues. CDR3 sequence: CASVEQGRNNEQFF.

This chain joins TRBV19 and TRBJ2-1. The CDR3 runs to 16 residues. Germline lookup yields CDR1 LNHDA and CDR2 SQIVND (reference sequence). CDR3 sequence reads: CASSIFGEGAYNEQFF.

This sequence joins TRBV18 and TRBJ2-3; the D call of TRBD2 rests on TCRdb alone, since no DNA is present to check it. Germline-derived CDR1 and CDR2 are KGHSH and LQKENI. The CDR3 spans 15 residues. The CDR3 loop is CASSPRLAELDTQYF.